Here is one T cell receptor (beta chain) with its context. Its antigen is as yet unknown. Other nucleotide sequences in the sample specify the same CDR3. This record belongs to a study of cytomegalovirus exposure and HLA in healthy donors. General study findings and limits: About 87% or about 30% of the time was how often most TCR beta V segments were productive, according to an earlier analysis.

PCR was performed using 60 Vbeta and 13 Jbeta primers. As handled by the study authors: The count from a later analysis was tens of millions of unique TCR beta chains, some 12 million of them shared. Data came from immunoSEQ multiplex PCR; TCRdb stores just in-frame clones and leaves some out. The V and J calls and clone size were taken over from that table, and D and trimming were inferred from the DNA. The sample lists some 170,000 clones, around four fifths occurring once. Trimming left V 2 bases short and J 5 bases short, with 19 bases between. Germline-derived CDR1 and CDR2 are ENHRY and SYGVKD. The CDR3 contains 16 residues.

The chain is built from TRBV10-3 and TRBJ2-7, with D possibly being TRBD2 (7 bases). Sequencing was carried out using PBMCs. The TCR originated in a man aged 45-60 years in good health and CMV-seropositive. CDR3: CAISEGQGTGRDEQYF. For the CDR3, the DNA is TGTGCCATCAGTGAGGGCCAGGGGACGGGGAGGGACGAGCAGTACTTC.